Each of the 23 T cell receptor beta chains below was sequenced from the same sample in a study of regulatory T cells in long-lasting Graves disease. HTBI primers from iRepertoire and Arm-PCR of CDR3 regions yielded the TCR beta libraries. TCRdb reanalysed the multiplex PCR reads using MiXCR and keeps one entry per CDR3 protein. The sample lists some 500,000 distinct CDR3 sequences, about 13% seen once, with more than 8.5% in the top ten. Time point: newly diagnosed GD, antithyroid drugs for less than 3 months. RNA isolated from PBMCs was used to make the TCR library. This same sample was also part of a study on T cells in Graves' hyperthyroidism and ophthalmopathy.

The sequenced sample was peripheral blood mononuclear cells (PBMCs), obtained at new diagnosis, from a patient treated with antithyroid drugs. Receptors were obtained from a man aged 25 to 40 with Graves disease.

The chain couples TRBV4-1 to TRBJ1-5; D gene ambiguous. Germline CDR1 MGHRA, CDR2 YSYEKL. The CDR3 totals 14 residues. With 0 bases removed from V and 3 bases from J, the gap between germline ends came to 6 bases. The CDR3: CASSQDEPNQPQHF. The CDR3 nucleotides read TGCGCCAGCAGCCAAGATGAACCCAATCAGCCCCAGCATTTT.

In its sample, this clonotype was seen a few times. The V call is TRBV3-1, the J call TRBJ1-2; D unclear. Germline V lookup: CDR1 LGHDT, CDR2 YNNKEL (reference sequence). Trimming took 1 base from V and 0 from J, leaving 9 bases between them. This CDR3 is built from 15 residues. CDR3 region: CASSQAADANYGYTF. The CDR3 region has the DNA TGTGCCAGCAGCCAAGCCGCAGATGCTAACTATGGCTACACCTTC. The variable domain in full, with the rest retrieved from reference TRBV3-1 and TRBJ1-2, is DTAVSQTPKYLVTQMGNDKSIKCEQNLGHDTMYWYKQDSKKFLKIMFSYNNKELIINETVPNRFSPKSPDKAHLNLHINSLELGDSAVYFCASSQAADANYGYTFGSGTRLTVV.

This chain links TRBV19 with TRBJ2-5; no clear D. The CDR3 contains 16 residues. Trimming took 0 bases from V and 1 from J, leaving 12 bases between them. CDR1 and CDR2 from the germline V gene are LNHDA and SQIVND (reference sequence). The CDR3 spells CASSIDWLGGQETQYF. As DNA, the CDR3 is TGTGCCAGTAGTATAGATTGGTTGGGCGGCCAAGAGACCCAGTACTTC.

Many counts were recorded for this clonotype. J is TRBJ1-2 and V is TRBV11-2; D is ambiguous. V dropped 5 bases and J dropped 4 bases, with 14 bases sitting between them. The CDR3 contains 14 residues. The germline V gene has CDR1 SGHAT and CDR2 FQNNGV. The CDR3 bases are TGTGCCAGCAGCCCTCTTGCGAAGTTCTATGGCTACACCTTC. Protein product: CASSPLAKFYGYTF. The full variable domain, completed using reference TRBV11-2 and TRBJ1-2, is EAGVAQSPRYKIIEKRQSVAFWCNPISGHATLYWYQQILGQGPKLLIQFQNNGVVDDSQLPKDRFSAERLKGVDSTLKIQPAKLEDSAVYLCASSPLAKFYGYTFGSGTRLTVV.

In this sample, this clonotype turned up a few times. The chain is built from TRBV7-9 and TRBJ2-1, with a weak D call TRBD2 (6 bases). Germline CDR1 is SEHNR and CDR2 is FQNEAQ (reference sequence). This CDR3 spans 15 amino acids. Between the trimmed V and J ends, which lost 1 base and 6 bases, there was a span of 13 bases. The CDR3 bases are TGTGCCAGCAGCTTAGGACGGGACGGGAGCAATGAGCAGTTCTTC. Translating gives CASSLGRDGSNEQFF. The whole variable domain, remainder taken from reference TRBV7-9 and TRBJ2-1, is DTGVSQNPRHKITKRGQNVTFRCDPISEHNRLYWYRQTLGQGPEFLTYFQNEAQLEKSRLLSDRFSAERPKGSFSTLEIQRTEQGDSAMYLCASSLGRDGSNEQFFGPGTRLTVL.

The chain couples TRBV4-1 to TRBJ1-5; D is possibly TRBD1 (6 bases). The germline V and J ends were trimmed by 8 bases and 4 bases, with 24 bases remaining between them. This CDR3 is 17 amino acids long. Per germline, CDR1 MGHRA and CDR2 YSYEKL. The CDR3 sequence: CASLPGPHDRSNQPQHF. The DNA for the CDR3 is TGCGCCAGCCTCCCGGGGCCCCATGACAGGTCGAATCAGCCCCAGCATTTT.

This clonotype was picked up many times. The V and J genes are TRBV10-3 and TRBJ2-1; 8 bases line up with TRBD2. The CDR3 is 14 amino acids. J lost 6 bases, V lost 10 bases, and 11 bases had no gene match. Germline CDR1 and CDR2: ENHRY and SYGVKD. The CDR3 protein is CATFGGGLRNEQFF. The CDR3 coding sequence is TGTGCCACCTTCGGGGGGGGGCTACGCAATGAGCAGTTCTTC.

This clonotype was detected ten times or more. V and J are TRBV5-1 and TRBJ2-3; TRBD2 aligns across 8 bases. The J segment lost 4 bases and the V segment lost 5 bases, leaving 9 bases of the junction unmatched. Germline CDR1 SGHRS, CDR2 YFSETQ. This CDR3 spans 15 amino acids. CDR3 loop: CASSLTGGPPDTQYF. CDR3 sequence (DNA): TGCGCCAGCAGTCTTACGGGAGGGCCTCCAGATACGCAGTATTTT.

This chain uses TRBV7-9 with TRBJ1-3; 9 bases match TRBD1. The CDR3 extends over 15 amino acids. Germline V gene data show CDR1 as SEHNR and CDR2 as FQNEAQ (reference sequence). With 5 bases clipped from V and 3 bases from J, the junction kept 5 bases outside the gene matches. As DNA, the CDR3 is TGTGCCAGCAGCCAACCGGGACAGGGTGGAAACACCATATATTTT. It translates to CASSQPGQGGNTIYF.

The rearrangement uses TRBV11-2 and TRBJ1-4, with 7 bases fitting TRBD1. Germline lookup yields CDR1 SGHAT and CDR2 FQNNGV. J lost 15 bases, V lost 5 bases, and 9 bases had no gene match. CDR3 length equals 12 residues. The CDR3, as DNA: TGTGCCAGCAGCCTGGGAGTGACAGGGTTGTTTTTT. It translates to CASSLGVTGLFF. Complete variable domain (other parts from reference TRBV11-2 and TRBJ1-4): EAGVAQSPRYKIIEKRQSVAFWCNPISGHATLYWYQQILGQGPKLLIQFQNNGVVDDSQLPKDRFSAERLKGVDSTLKIQPAKLEDSAVYLCASSLGVTGLFFGSGTQLSVL.

The table lists this clonotype with many counts. This rearrangement joins TRBV27 to TRBJ1-4, with D uncertain. CDR3 size: 13 residues. Between the trimmed V and J ends, which lost 6 bases and 8 bases, there was a span of 13 bases. Germline V gives CDR1 MNHEY, CDR2 SMNVEV (reference sequence). CDR3 bases: TGTGCCAGCAGAGGTGCGGGGAGGGAAAAACTGTTTTTT. Protein: CASRGAGREKLFF.

This clonotype was seen many times. The chain couples TRBV24-1 to TRBJ1-2; D remains ambiguous. Germline CDR1 is KGHDR and CDR2 is SFDVKD. V was trimmed by 9 bases and J by 3 bases, leaving 16 bases between them. The CDR3 extends over 14 amino acids. As DNA, the CDR3 is TGTGCCACCCGGACGATATGGGGTCACTATGGCTACACCTTC. Its translation: CATRTIWGHYGYTF.

This clonotype was recorded at least ten times. The CDR3 coding sequence is TGTGCCAGCAGTTCGGGGGCCGGACAGGGTTCGGAGACCCAGTACTTC. Translated: CASSSGAGQGSETQYF. This chain joins TRBV7-8 and TRBJ2-5, with TRBD1 identical over 8 bases. Trimming removed 6 bases from V and 5 bases from J; junction bases left unmatched: 14. The CDR3 extends over 16 amino acids. In germline, CDR1 is SGHVS, CDR2 FQNEAQ.

This clonotype was counted many times. The rearrangement uses TRBV20-1 and TRBJ2-4; 7 bases match TRBD1. This CDR3 has 11 residues. V trimming: 6 bases; J trimming: 11 bases; junction bases outside the gene matches: 7. CDR1 and CDR2 from the germline V gene are DFQATT and SNEGSKA (reference sequence). CDR3 coding DNA: TGCAGTGCAAGACGACAGGGAGTTCAGTACTTC. Translating gives CSARRQGVQYF.

The table lists this clonotype with many counts. This rearrangement joins TRBV5-6 to TRBJ2-3; D not certain. Germline CDR1 is SGHDT and CDR2 is YYEEEE. There are 14 residues in the CDR3. V dropped 0 bases and J dropped 0 bases, with 5 bases sitting between them. In nucleotides, the CDR3 is TGTGCCAGCAGCTTGGTTTGGAGCACAGATACGCAGTATTTT. Translating it yields CASSLVWSTDTQYF.

The sample holds many counts of this clonotype. V gene TRBV29-1 combines with J gene TRBJ1-5; 7 bases align to TRBD1. The CDR3 runs 13 residues. CDR1 is SQVTM and CDR2 is ANQGSEA in the germline V gene. V shed 4 bases, J shed 5 bases, and the junction held 5 bases outside the gene matches. CDR3 sequence (DNA): TGCAGCGTTGGGACAGGCTTCTATCAGCCCCAGCATTTT. Translated: CSVGTGFYQPQHF.

This clonotype was detected many times. The CDR3 protein is CASRGPSAGELFF. Here the CDR3 DNA reads TGTGCCAGCCGAGGACCTTCCGCCGGGGAGCTGTTTTTT. The chain joins TRBV27 to TRBJ2-2, with unresolved D. Trimming pared 8 bases from V and 6 bases from J, leaving 13 bases between. The V gene's germline CDR1 is MNHEY and CDR2 SMNVEV (reference sequence). The CDR3 is made up of 13 amino acids.

This clonotype has just one count. This chain uses TRBV6-1 with TRBJ2-3; D is uncertain. CDR1 MNHNS and CDR2 SASEGT come from the germline V gene. Trimming removed 7 bases from V and 0 bases from J, with 17 bases in between. CDR3 length: 16 amino acids. Here the CDR3 reads CASTREPTLSTDTQYF. The CDR3 DNA sequence: TGTGCCAGCACCCGCGAACCTACCCTAAGCACAGATACGCAGTATTTT.

This clonotype has only a few counts. The genes are TRBV15 and TRBJ2-1; TRBD2 matches 8 bases. Germline V CDR1 and CDR2: LNHNV, YYDKDF (reference sequence). V shed 5 bases, J shed 0 bases, and the junction held 3 bases outside the gene matches. This CDR3 region has 15 residues. The CDR3 region is CATSSSGSSYNEQFF. The CDR3 DNA reads TGTGCCACCAGCTCAAGCGGGAGCTCCTACAATGAGCAGTTCTTC.

This clonotype has more than one count but fewer than ten. An end of the junction does not agree with germline; a read error may underlie this. The chain combines TRBV3-1 with TRBJ2-7; 8 bases are shared with TRBD1. There are 14 residues in the CDR3. Per germline, CDR1 LGHDT and CDR2 YNNKEL (reference sequence). The CDR3 here is CASSLGQGAYGQYF. CDR3 nucleotide sequence: TGTGCCAGCAGCCTTGGGCAGGGGGCCTACGGGCAGTACTTC.

In its sample, this clonotype was seen many times. The chain carries TRBV3-1 and TRBJ1-5; 7 nucleotides match TRBD1. Trimming at V came to 5 bases and at J to 9 bases, leaving 10 bases not matched to a gene. The CDR3 is 14 residues long. Per the germline V gene, CDR1 is LGHDT and CDR2 is YNNKEL (reference sequence). CDR3 residues: CASSTTGDVGPQHF. DNA of the CDR3: TGTGCCAGCAGCACAACAGGGGATGTTGGGCCCCAGCATTTT.

In regard to this clonotype: A much bigger clone sits one base away, suggesting this may be a read error. This CDR3 is missing its conserved last phenylalanine or tryptophan, likely due to a read error. The V call is TRBV27, the J call TRBJ2-7, with 9 nucleotides matching TRBD2. The CDR3 is 14 amino acids. The germline CDR1 and CDR2 sequences are MNHEY and SMNVEV (reference sequence). The V gene end was trimmed by 6 bases and the J gene end by 2 bases; junction bases not matched to a gene: 5. The CDR3 reads CASSLAGRPYEQYS. The DNA of the CDR3 is TGTGCCAGCAGCCTAGCGGGGAGACCCTACGAGCAGTACTCC.

This clonotype was found many times. V usage is TRBV11-2 and J usage is TRBJ2-3, with D possibly called TRBD1 or TRBD2 (5 bases each). Germline CDR1 is SGHAT and CDR2 is FQNNGV. V lost 1 base and J 2 bases, leaving 10 bases between the germline ends. The CDR3 is 15 residues long. CDR3 amino acids: CASSLGPGLTDTQYF. The CDR3 DNA follows: TGTGCCAGCAGCTTAGGGCCGGGGCTCACAGATACGCAGTATTTT. The whole variable domain, remainder taken from reference TRBV11-2 and TRBJ2-3, is EAGVAQSPRYKIIEKRQSVAFWCNPISGHATLYWYQQILGQGPKLLIQFQNNGVVDDSQLPKDRFSAERLKGVDSTLKIQPAKLEDSAVYLCASSLGPGLTDTQYFGPGTRLTVL.